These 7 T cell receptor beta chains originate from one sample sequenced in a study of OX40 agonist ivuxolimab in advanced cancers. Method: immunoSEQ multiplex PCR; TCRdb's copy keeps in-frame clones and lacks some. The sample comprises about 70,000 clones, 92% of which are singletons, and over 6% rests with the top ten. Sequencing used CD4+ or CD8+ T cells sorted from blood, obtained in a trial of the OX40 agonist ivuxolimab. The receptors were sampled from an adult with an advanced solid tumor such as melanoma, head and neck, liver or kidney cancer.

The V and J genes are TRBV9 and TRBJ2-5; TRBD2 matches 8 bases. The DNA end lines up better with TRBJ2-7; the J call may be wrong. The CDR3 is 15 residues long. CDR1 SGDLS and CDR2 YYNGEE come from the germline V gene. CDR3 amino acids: CASSASGGLSYEQYF. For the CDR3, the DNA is TGTGCCAGCAGCGCCAGCGGGGGCCTAAGCTACGAGCAGTACTTC.

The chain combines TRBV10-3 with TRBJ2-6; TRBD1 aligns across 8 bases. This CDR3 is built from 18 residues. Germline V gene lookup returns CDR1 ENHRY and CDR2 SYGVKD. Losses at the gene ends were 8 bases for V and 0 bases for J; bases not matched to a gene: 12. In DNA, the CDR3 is TGTGCCATCTCCAGCCCGGGACAGGCGACCTCTGGGGCCAACGTCCTGACTTTC. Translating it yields CAISSPGQATSGANVLTF.

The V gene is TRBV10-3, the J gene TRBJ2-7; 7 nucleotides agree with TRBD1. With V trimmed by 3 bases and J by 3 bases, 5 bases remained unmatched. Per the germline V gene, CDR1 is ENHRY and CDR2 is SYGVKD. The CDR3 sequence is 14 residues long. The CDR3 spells CAISDPDRFYEQYF. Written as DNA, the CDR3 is TGTGCCATCAGTGACCCGGACAGGTTCTACGAGCAGTACTTC.

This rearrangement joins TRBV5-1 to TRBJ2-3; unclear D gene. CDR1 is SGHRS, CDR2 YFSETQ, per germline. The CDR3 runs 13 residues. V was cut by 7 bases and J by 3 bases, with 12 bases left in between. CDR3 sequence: CASGDAVTDTQYF. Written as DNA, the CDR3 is TGCGCCAGCGGCGACGCAGTAACAGATACGCAGTATTTT.

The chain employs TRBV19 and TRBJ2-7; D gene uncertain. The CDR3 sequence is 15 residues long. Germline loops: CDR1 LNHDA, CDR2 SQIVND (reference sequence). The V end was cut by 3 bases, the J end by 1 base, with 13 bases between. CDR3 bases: TGTGCCAGTAGTATTCAGGCTTTTTCTTCCTACGAGCAGTACTTC. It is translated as CASSIQAFSSYEQYF.

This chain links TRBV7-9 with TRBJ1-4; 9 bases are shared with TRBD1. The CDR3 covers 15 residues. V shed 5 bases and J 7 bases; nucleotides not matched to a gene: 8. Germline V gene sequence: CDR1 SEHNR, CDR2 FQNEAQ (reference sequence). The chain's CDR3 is CASSDTGQGFEKLFF. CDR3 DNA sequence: TGTGCCAGCAGCGACACGGGACAGGGTTTTGAAAAACTGTTTTTT.

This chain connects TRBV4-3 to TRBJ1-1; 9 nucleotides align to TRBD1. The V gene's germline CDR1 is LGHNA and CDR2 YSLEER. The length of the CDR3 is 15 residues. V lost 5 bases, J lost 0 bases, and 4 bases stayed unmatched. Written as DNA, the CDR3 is TGCGCCAGCAGCGACGGGACAGGGATGAACACTGAAGCTTTCTTT. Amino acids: CASSDGTGMNTEAFF.